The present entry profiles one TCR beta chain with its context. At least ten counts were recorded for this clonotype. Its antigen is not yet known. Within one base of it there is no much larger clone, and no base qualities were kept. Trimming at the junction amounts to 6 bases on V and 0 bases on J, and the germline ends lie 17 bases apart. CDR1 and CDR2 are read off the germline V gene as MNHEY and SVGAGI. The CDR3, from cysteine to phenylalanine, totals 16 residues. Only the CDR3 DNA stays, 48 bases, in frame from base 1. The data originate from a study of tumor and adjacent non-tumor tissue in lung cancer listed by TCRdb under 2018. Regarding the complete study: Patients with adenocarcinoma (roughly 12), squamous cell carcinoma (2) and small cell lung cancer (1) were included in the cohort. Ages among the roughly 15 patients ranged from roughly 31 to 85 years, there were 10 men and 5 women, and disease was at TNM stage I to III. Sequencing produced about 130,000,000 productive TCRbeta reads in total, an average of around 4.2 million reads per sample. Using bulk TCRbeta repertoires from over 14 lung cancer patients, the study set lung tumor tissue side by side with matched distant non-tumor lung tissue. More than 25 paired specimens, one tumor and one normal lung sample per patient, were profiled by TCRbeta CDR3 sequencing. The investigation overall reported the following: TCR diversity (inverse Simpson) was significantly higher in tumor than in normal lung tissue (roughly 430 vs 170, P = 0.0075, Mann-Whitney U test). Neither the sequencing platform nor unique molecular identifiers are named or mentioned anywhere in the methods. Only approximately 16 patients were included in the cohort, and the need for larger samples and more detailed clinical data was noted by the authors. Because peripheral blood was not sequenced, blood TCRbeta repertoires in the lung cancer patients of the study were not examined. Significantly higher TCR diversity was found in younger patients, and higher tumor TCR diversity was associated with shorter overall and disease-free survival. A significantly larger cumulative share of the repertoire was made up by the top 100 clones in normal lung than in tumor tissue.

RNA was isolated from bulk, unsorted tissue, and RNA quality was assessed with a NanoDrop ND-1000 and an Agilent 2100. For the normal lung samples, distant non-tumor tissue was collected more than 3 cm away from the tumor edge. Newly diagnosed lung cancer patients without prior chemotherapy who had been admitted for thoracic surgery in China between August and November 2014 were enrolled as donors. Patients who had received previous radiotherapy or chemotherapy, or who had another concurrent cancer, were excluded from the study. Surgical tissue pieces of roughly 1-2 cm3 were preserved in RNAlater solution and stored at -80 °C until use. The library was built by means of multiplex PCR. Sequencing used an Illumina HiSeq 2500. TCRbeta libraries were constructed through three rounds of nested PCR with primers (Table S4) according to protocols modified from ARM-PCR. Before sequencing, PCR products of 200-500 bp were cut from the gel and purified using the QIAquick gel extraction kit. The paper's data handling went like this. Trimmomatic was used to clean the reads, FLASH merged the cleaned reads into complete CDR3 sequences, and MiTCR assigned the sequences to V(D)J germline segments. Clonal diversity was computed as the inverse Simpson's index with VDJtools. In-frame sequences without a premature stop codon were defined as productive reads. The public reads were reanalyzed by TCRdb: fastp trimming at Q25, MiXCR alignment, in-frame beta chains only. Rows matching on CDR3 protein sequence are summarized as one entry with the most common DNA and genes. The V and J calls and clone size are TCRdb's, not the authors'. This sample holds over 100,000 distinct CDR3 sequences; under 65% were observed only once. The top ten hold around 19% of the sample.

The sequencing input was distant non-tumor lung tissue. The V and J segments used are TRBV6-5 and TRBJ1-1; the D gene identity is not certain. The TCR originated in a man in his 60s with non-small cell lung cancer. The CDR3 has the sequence CASSSRRLSVNTEAFF. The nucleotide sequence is TGTGCCAGCAGCTCTCGGCGTCTGTCCGTGAACACTGAAGCTTTCTTT.